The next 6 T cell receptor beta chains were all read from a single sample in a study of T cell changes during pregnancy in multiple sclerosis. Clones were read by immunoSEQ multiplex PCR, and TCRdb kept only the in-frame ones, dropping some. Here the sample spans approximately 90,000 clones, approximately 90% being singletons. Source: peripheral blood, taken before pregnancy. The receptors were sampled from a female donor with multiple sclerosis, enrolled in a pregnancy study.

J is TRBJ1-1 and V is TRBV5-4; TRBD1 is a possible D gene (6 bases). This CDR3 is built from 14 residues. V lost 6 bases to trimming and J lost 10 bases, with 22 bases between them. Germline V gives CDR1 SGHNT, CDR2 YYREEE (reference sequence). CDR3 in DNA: TGTGCCAGCACTTCCCCCGCGGGGGCCGGTAGAGCTTTCTTT. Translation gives CASTSPAGAGRAFF.

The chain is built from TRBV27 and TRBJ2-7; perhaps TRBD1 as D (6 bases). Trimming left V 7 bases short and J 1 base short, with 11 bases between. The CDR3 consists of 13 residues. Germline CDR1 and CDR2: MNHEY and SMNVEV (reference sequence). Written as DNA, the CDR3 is TGTGCCAGCACCAGGGGCTTTTCCTACGAGCAGTACTTC. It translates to CASTRGFSYEQYF.

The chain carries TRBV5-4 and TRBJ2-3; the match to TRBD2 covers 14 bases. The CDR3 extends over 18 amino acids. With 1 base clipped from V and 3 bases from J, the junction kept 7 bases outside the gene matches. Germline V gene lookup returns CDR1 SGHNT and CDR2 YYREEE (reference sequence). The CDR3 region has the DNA TGTGCCAGCAGCTTGTCGACTAGCGGGGGGGCCGGGACAGATACGCAGTATTTT. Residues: CASSLSTSGGAGTDTQYF. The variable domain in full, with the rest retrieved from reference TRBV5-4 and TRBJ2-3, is ETGVTQSPTHLIKTRGQQVTLRCSSQSGHNTVSWYQQALGQGPQFIFQYYREEENGRGNFPPRFSGLQFPNYSSELNVNALELDDSALYLCASSLSTSGGAGTDTQYFGPGTRLTVL.

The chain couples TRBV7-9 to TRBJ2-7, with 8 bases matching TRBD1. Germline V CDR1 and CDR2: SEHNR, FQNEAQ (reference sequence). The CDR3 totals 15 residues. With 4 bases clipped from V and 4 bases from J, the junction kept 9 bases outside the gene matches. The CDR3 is CASSSLRTGIYEQYF. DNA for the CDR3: TGTGCCAGCAGCTCCTTAAGGACAGGGATTTACGAGCAGTACTTC.

The CDR3 nucleotides read TGTGCCAGCAGTGTCCGGGGGGGAGAGTCAGATACGCAGTATTTT. Translating it yields CASSVRGGESDTQYF. The rearrangement links TRBV7-3 to TRBJ2-3; 8 bases map to TRBD2. The length of the CDR3 is 15 residues. V shed 6 bases, J shed 4 bases, and the junction held 9 bases outside the gene matches. CDR1 is SGHTA, CDR2 FQGTGA, per germline.

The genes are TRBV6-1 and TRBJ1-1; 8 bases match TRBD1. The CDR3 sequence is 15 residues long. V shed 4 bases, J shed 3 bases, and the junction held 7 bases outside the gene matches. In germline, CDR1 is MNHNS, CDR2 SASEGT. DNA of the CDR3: TGTGCCAGCAGTGCCCGAGGACAGGGTGACACTGAAGCTTTCTTT. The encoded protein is CASSARGQGDTEAFF.